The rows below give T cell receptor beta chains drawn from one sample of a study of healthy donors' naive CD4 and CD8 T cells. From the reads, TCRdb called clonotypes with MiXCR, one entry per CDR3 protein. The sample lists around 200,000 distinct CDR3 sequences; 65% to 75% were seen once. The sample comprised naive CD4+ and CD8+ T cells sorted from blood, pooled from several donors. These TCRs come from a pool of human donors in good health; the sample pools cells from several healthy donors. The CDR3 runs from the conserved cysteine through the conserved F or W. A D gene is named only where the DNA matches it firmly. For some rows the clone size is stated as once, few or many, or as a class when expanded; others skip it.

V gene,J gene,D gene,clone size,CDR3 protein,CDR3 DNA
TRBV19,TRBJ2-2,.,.,CASRGGTPYNTGELFF,TGTGCCAGTAGAGGCGGGACACCCTATAACACCGGGGAGCTGTTTTTT
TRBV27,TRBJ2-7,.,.,CASSLLGLTSGEQYF,TGTGCCAGCAGTTTATTGGGCCTAACGTCCGGCGAGCAGTACTTC
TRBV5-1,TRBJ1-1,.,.,CASSLERQRMNTEAFF,TGCGCCAGCAGCCTAGAAAGACAGCGAATGAACACTGAAGCTTTCTTT
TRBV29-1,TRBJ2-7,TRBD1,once,CSVANRGLKLNYEQYF,TGCAGCGTTGCTAACAGGGGGCTTAAGTTAAACTACGAGCAGTACTTC
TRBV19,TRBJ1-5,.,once,CASSLVADQPQHF,TGTGCCAGTAGTCTGGTGGCGGATCAGCCCCAGCATTTT
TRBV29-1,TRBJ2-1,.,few,CSVEPGPFYNEQFF,TGCAGCGTTGAACCTGGTCCCTTCTACAATGAGCAGTTCTTC
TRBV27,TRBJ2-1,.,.,CASSPRKEVGDEQFF,TGTGCCAGCAGTCCACGAAAAGAGGTTGGAGATGAGCAGTTCTTC
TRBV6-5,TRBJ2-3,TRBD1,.,CASSYNRGYADTQYF,TGTGCCAGCAGTTATAACAGGGGATATGCAGATACGCAGTATTTT
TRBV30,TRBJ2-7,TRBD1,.,CAWDRDRDYEQYF,TGTGCCTGGGACCGGGACAGGGACTACGAGCAGTACTTC
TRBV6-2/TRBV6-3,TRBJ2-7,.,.,CASSQGKGQYF,TGTGCCAGCAGCCAGGGGAAAGGGCAGTACTTC
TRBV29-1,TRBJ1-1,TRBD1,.,CSVVGDRANTEAFF,TGCAGCGTTGTGGGCGACAGGGCGAACACTGAAGCTTTCTTT
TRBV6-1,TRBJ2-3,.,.,CASSRAGSTPDTQYF,TGTGCCAGCAGCCGGGCGGGGAGTACTCCAGATACGCAGTATTTT
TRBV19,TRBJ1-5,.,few,CASSPTGRNQPQHF,TGTGCCAGTAGCCCGACGGGTCGGAATCAGCCCCAGCATTTT
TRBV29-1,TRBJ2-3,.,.,CSGLWRGTDTQYF,TGCAGCGGCCTTTGGCGGGGCACAGATACGCAGTATTTT
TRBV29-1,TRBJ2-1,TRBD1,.,CSVPGQGAGEQFF,TGCAGCGTGCCGGGACAGGGGGCAGGGGAGCAGTTCTTC
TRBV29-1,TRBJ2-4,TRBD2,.,CSVVAGDGKNIQYF,TGCAGCGTCGTAGCGGGAGACGGCAAAAACATTCAGTACTTC
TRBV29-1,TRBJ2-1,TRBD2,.,CSERTSGHNEQFF,TGCAGCGAGAGGACTAGCGGTCACAATGAGCAGTTCTTC
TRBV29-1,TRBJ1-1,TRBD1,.,CSVAQGLNTEAFF,TGCAGCGTAGCACAGGGGTTGAACACTGAAGCTTTCTTT
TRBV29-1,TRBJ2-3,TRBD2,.,CSVVAGGGDTQYF,TGCAGCGTGGTAGCGGGCGGCGGAGATACGCAGTATTTT
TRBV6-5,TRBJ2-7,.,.,CASSYSTSARHYEQYF,TGTGCCAGCAGTTACTCGACGTCGGCGAGACACTACGAGCAGTACTTC
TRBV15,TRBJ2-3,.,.,CATSREPGRPGVLYF,TGTGCCACCAGCAGAGAGCCGGGCCGTCCGGGGGTGCTGTATTTT
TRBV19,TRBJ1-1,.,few,CASSTGQNTEAFF,TGTGCCAGTAGTACGGGGCAGAACACTGAAGCTTTCTTT
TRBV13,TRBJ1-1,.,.,CASSSGAGNTEAFF,TGTGCCAGCAGTTCAGGGGCAGGGAACACTGAAGCTTTCTTT
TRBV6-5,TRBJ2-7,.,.,CASGRRESTYEQYF,TGTGCCAGCGGCCGTAGGGAGTCCACCTACGAGCAGTACTTC
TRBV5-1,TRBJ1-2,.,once,CASSLDGPRDNYGYTF,TGCGCCAGCAGCTTGGACGGACCGAGAGATAACTATGGCTACACCTTC
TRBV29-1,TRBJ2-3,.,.,CSHRDSSATDTQYF,TGCAGCCACCGTGACTCGTCGGCAACAGATACGCAGTATTTT
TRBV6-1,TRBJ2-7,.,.,CASSEPSLTQYF,TGTGCCAGCAGTGAACCAAGTCTGACGCAGTACTTC
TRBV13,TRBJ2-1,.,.,CASSSMDNEQFF,TGTGCCAGCAGTTCCATGGACAATGAGCAGTTCTTC
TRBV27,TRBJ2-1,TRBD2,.,CASMWTSGNPKYNEQFF,TGTGCCAGCATGTGGACTAGCGGGAACCCGAAATACAATGAGCAGTTCTTC
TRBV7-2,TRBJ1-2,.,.,CASSLFPGANYGYTF,TGTGCCAGCAGCTTATTCCCAGGGGCGAACTATGGCTACACCTTC
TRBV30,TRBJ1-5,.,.,CAWSYSALNQPQHF,TGTGCCTGGAGTTACAGTGCTTTAAATCAGCCCCAGCATTTT
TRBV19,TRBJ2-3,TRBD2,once,CASSKVSGTTDTQYF,TGTGCCAGTAGTAAAGTCAGCGGGACCACAGATACGCAGTATTTT
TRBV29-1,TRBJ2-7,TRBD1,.,CSVDVGGVGYEQYF,TGCAGCGTTGACGTAGGGGGCGTAGGGTACGAGCAGTACTTC
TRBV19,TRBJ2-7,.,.,CASSLQGSRSYEQYF,TGTGCCAGTAGTCTTCAGGGGTCTCGCTCCTACGAGCAGTACTTC
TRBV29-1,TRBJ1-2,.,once,CSVENSVGYTF,TGCAGCGTTGAGAATAGCGTTGGCTACACCTTC
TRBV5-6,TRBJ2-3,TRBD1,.,CASSLEDRVEDTQYF,TGTGCCAGCAGCTTGGAGGACAGGGTAGAAGATACGCAGTATTTT
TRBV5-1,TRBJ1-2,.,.,CASSLDRANYGYTF,TGCGCCAGCAGCCTGGACAGAGCGAACTATGGCTACACCTTC
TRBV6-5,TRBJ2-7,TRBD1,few,CASVAPGQGAGEQYF,TGTGCCAGCGTAGCACCGGGACAGGGGGCAGGCGAGCAGTACTTC
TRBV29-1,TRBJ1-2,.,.,CSVAVRGDYGYTF,TGCAGCGTTGCGGTGAGAGGGGACTATGGCTACACCTTC
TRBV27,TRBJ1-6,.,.,CASTLRPSENSPLHF,TGTGCCAGCACCCTCCGGCCCTCCGAAAATTCACCCCTCCACTTT